This TCR beta chain appears in the sequencing data of a study of OX40 agonist ivuxolimab in advanced cancers. On the study more broadly: The dose-escalation cohort was over 65% male, with a mean age of around 54 years, ranging about 23 to 90. Three patients responded partially, comprising one with hepatocellular carcinoma and two with cutaneous melanoma.

This clone is termed medium-sized (0.01 to 0.1%). What it recognizes is unknown. In the same sample, other DNA sequences code for this CDR3. CDR1 is KGHSH, CDR2 LQKENI, per germline. The CDR3 extends over 13 amino acids. V was shortened by 1 base and J by 4 bases, with 4 bases between the two germline ends. Excluded were patients having autoimmune disease history or systemic immunosuppression. Sequencing used immunoSEQ multiplex PCR; TCRdb keeps in-frame clones, though not all of them. The sample contains 55,000 to 65,000 clones, 77% of which appear only once. Notes on the study in general: Normalized expansion of T-cell clones was also low for some nonresponders.

The source was CD4+ or CD8+ T cells sorted from blood, collected in a trial of the OX40 agonist ivuxolimab. The chain recombines TRBV18 with TRBJ1-4; D is unresolved. This TCR derives from an adult with an advanced solid tumor such as melanoma, head and neck, liver or kidney cancer. CDR3 nucleotides: TGTGCCAGCTCACCACAGCATAATGAAAAACTGTTTTTT. Its protein product is CASSPQHNEKLFF.